A single sample is the source of the 7 T cell receptor beta chains below, sequenced in a study of HIV-infected patients and healthy controls. Antiretroviral therapy had run roughly three months, about 14 weeks, before follow-up blood collection. No cell fractionation was done, so the repertoire covers all unsorted peripheral blood T cells. Alpha and beta constant-region primers primed reverse transcription of 400 to 650 ng RNA. Using multiplexing indices, alpha and beta chain libraries were generated apart by chain-specific third strand synthesis. TCRdb processed the 5' RACE reads anew with MiXCR; each CDR3 protein has one entry. This table has around 8,300 distinct CDR3 sequences, over 6.5% appearing once. This material consisted of blood, taken during antiretroviral therapy. The receptors derive from an adult with HIV infection.

This clonotype was seen ten or more times. This beta chain was picked up by a library intended for alpha chains and is off target, so its count carries little meaning. The genes are TRBV6-5 and TRBJ1-1, with D hard to call. The V gene lost 2 bases and the J gene lost 11 bases, with 12 bases spanning the gap. Looked up from germline, CDR1 is MNHEY and CDR2 is SVGAGI. This CDR3 comprises 12 residues. CDR3 bases: TGTGCCAGCAGTTACGGTTCAGGACCGGCTTTCTTT. Amino acids: CASSYGSGPAFF.

This clonotype was recorded many times. In a library made to pick up alpha chains, this beta chain is a stray read with a size that means little. The gene calls are TRBV2 and TRBJ2-3; 8 bases agree with TRBD2. The CDR3 is made up of 14 amino acids. The V gene end was trimmed by 4 bases and the J gene end by 6 bases; junction bases not matched to a gene: 6. The germline CDR1 and CDR2 sequences are SNHLY and FYNNEI. Written as DNA, the CDR3 is TGTGCCAGCAGTGCAGCGGGAGAAACGGATACGCAGTATTTT. Amino acids: CASSAAGETDTQYF. The full variable domain, rest sourced from reference TRBV2 and TRBJ2-3, is EPEVTQTPSHQVTQMGQEVILRCVPISNHLYFYWYRQILGQKVEFLVSFYNNEISEKSEIFDDQFSVERPDGSNFTLKIRSTKLEDSAMYFCASSAAGETDTQYFGPGTRLTVL.

This clonotype has at least ten counts. Because this beta chain is a stray read in a library intended to capture alpha chains, its abundance should not be given much weight. The rearrangement links TRBV19 to TRBJ2-7, with a tentative D call TRBD1 (5 bases). V shed 5 bases and J shed 5 bases, with 13 bases lying between them. CDR3 size: 13 residues. Germline V gives CDR1 LNHDA, CDR2 SQIVND (reference sequence). CDR3 in amino acids: CASSFRGFDEQYF. In DNA form, the CDR3 reads TGTGCCAGTAGTTTTAGGGGTTTCGACGAGCAGTACTTC. Looking up the rest from reference TRBV19 and TRBJ2-7 gives the full variable domain: DGGITQSPKYLFRKEGQNVTLSCEQNLNHDAMYWYRQDPGQGLRLIYYSQIVNDFQKGDIAEGYSVSREKKESFPLTVTSAQKNPTAFYLCASSFRGFDEQYFGPGTRLTVT.

This clonotype is deemed medium-sized. In a library made to pick up alpha chains, this beta chain is a stray read with a size that means little. The rearrangement links TRBV7-8 to TRBJ2-1, with a weak D call TRBD1 (6 bases). CDR1 and CDR2 from the germline V gene are SGHVS and FQNEAQ. V lost 2 bases and J lost 4, with 12 bases in between. The CDR3 contains 15 residues. The CDR3 sequence is CASSLSSTGYNEQFF. The DNA of the CDR3 is TGTGCCAGCAGCTTATCGTCGACAGGATACAATGAGCAGTTCTTC.

Comment on this clonotype: This beta chain slipped into a library made for alpha chains as a stray read, so its size is not meaningful. The genes are TRBV6-5 and TRBJ2-2; D gene uncertain. Germline CDR1 and CDR2: MNHEY and SVGAGI. Trimming shortened V by 4 bases and J by 3 bases, and 6 bases separated the two germline ends. The CDR3 has 13 amino acids. The CDR3 loop reads CASSWDDTGELFF. The CDR3 bases are TGTGCCAGCAGTTGGGATGACACCGGGGAGCTGTTTTTT.

This clonotype was found many times. This beta chain is an unintended read in a library built for alpha chains; its size means little. The V call is TRBV5-1, the J call TRBJ2-7, with 13 bases lining up with TRBD2. The germline V gene encodes CDR1 SGHRS and CDR2 YFSETQ. Trimming removed 7 bases from V and 3 bases from J; junction bases left unmatched: 4. The CDR3 sequence is 14 residues long. CDR3 protein: CASGTSGANYEQYF. CDR3 DNA sequence: TGCGCCAGCGGGACTAGCGGGGCGAACTACGAGCAGTACTTC.

There are many counts of this clonotype. For a library built for alpha chains, this beta chain is a stray read; little rests on its size. The chain uses TRBV7-3 and TRBJ2-1, with D unresolved. V was shortened by 2 bases and J by 4 bases, with 12 bases between the two germline ends. This CDR3 comprises 15 residues. The V gene's germline CDR1 is SGHTA and CDR2 FQGTGA. The CDR3 region has the DNA TGTGCCAGCAGCTTAGTGTGGTCAGGATACAATGAGCAGTTCTTC. Translation: CASSLVWSGYNEQFF. The complete variable domain, with remaining parts taken from reference TRBV7-3 and TRBJ2-1, reads GAGVSQTPSNKVTEKGKYVELRCDPISGHTALYWYRQSLGQGPEFLIYFQGTGAADDSGLPNDRFFAVRPEGSVSTLKIQRTERGDSAVYLCASSLVWSGYNEQFFGPGTRLTVL.